These T cell receptor beta chains were read from a single sample in a study of identical twins. Using its own MiXCR run on the 5' RACE reads, TCRdb lists one record per CDR3 protein. This sample has about 810,000 distinct CDR3 sequences, with about 12% found just once. The data were also submitted as part of a second study, on yellow fever vaccine responses in identical twins.

Material for sequencing was PBMCs. These receptors all stem from a woman between 18 and 30 years old in good health. CDR3s include the opening cysteine and the closing phenylalanine or tryptophan. Each record gives: V gene, J gene, CDR3 protein.

TRBV29-1	TRBJ1-2	CSVEGFDSNVGGYTF
TRBV3-1	TRBJ2-5	CASSQWNALETQYF
TRBV24-1	TRBJ2-3	CATSDPIFRTNTQYF
TRBV11-1	TRBJ2-1	CASSLAPGVPLQTYNEQFF
TRBV29-1	TRBJ1-1	CSVVHGGAAAFF
TRBV25-1	TRBJ2-1	CASRGYYNEQFF
TRBV10-3	TRBJ2-7	CAISAPGLERAAYEQYF
TRBV27	TRBJ2-1	CASWTSGRGRANNEQFF
TRBV25-1	TRBJ2-7	CASSDSRDRGYEQYF
TRBV28	TRBJ2-7	CASSSGTGSSYEQYF
TRBV20-1	TRBJ1-6	CSASIGQNNSPLHF
TRBV2	TRBJ2-1	CASRIVGQNNEQFF
TRBV5-6	TRBJ2-2	CASRRGETGELFF
TRBV12-3/TRBV12-4	TRBJ1-2	CASSFSGGRINYGYTF
TRBV7-2	TRBJ1-2	CASSLSKRPTNYGYTF
TRBV6-5	TRBJ2-1	CASSPSVGGKRFF
TRBV7-9	TRBJ2-3	CASSPAAMGTDTQYF
TRBV20-1	TRBJ1-5	CSASPGYENQPQHF
TRBV6-2/TRBV6-3	TRBJ2-7	CASSYLAYEQYF
TRBV28	TRBJ2-3	CASSRDPTRQYF
TRBV11-2	TRBJ2-3	CASSLSRADPTDTQYF
TRBV5-5	TRBJ1-1	CASSSKGVNTEAFF
TRBV6-5	TRBJ2-1	CASSYGNEQFF
TRBV6-2/TRBV6-3	TRBJ2-6	CASSKLAGGSPGANVLTF
TRBV12-3/TRBV12-4	TRBJ1-1	CASSLGPQGLFF
TRBV28	TRBJ1-1	CASSNMGAQGNTEAFF
TRBV7-2	TRBJ1-1	CASSFVQGLNTEAFF
TRBV7-8	TRBJ1-1	CASSLRQSPNTEAFF
TRBV28	TRBJ1-5	CASSLSGDSSQPQHF
TRBV29-1	TRBJ1-1	CSVEVLQGAWTEAFF
TRBV7-9	TRBJ2-1	CATGGYNEQFF
TRBV24-1	TRBJ2-1	CATSDRRPGLAGDEQFF
TRBV12-3/TRBV12-4	TRBJ2-6	CASSWGRRGVLYSGANVLTF
TRBV20-1	TRBJ2-1	CSARDRLAGGWNEQFF
TRBV4-1	TRBJ1-1	CASSQGGTEDTEAFF
TRBV12-5	TRBJ2-7	CASGNRGFEQYF
TRBV24-1	TRBJ2-1	CATSEAGGPHNEQFF
TRBV18	TRBJ2-5	CASSRTSTSGTQETQYF
TRBV7-9	TRBJ2-7	CASSSPSYEQYF
TRBV12-3/TRBV12-4	TRBJ1-3	CASSFSDSDSGNTIYF
TRBV6-1	TRBJ2-3	CASWSLENTDTQYF
TRBV12-3/TRBV12-4	TRBJ2-7	CASSRIGQGKGEQYF
TRBV20-1	TRBJ2-1	CSATSDSSNYNEQFF
TRBV5-5	TRBJ1-1	CASSLEGIEAFF
TRBV19	TRBJ2-2	CASIGGGAFNTGELFF
TRBV20-1	TRBJ1-4	CSAIQVQRGEKLFF
TRBV20-1	TRBJ2-1	CSAQARGRTLNNEQFF
TRBV7-2	TRBJ2-6	CASSDRPPGANVLTF
TRBV7-3	TRBJ2-3	CASSFRGAPDTQYF
TRBV5-1	TRBJ1-4	CASSYDGTGYEKLFF
TRBV28	TRBJ1-3	CASSFKGGFWGNTIYF
TRBV29-1	TRBJ2-7	CSVVGGPSSYEQYF
TRBV7-2	TRBJ2-2	CASRLDPRNTGELFF
TRBV14	TRBJ2-1	CASSRRGTPTVDEQFF
TRBV28	TRBJ2-1	CASSYIPNEQFF